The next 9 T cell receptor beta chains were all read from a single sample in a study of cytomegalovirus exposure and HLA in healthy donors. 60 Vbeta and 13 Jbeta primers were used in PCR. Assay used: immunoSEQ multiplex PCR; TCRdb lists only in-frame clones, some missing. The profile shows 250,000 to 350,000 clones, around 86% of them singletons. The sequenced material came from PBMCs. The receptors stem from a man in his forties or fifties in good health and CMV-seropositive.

CDR3 sequence (DNA): TGTGCCAGCAGCTATACAGGGGCCGAGCAGTACTTC. This codes for CASSYTGAEQYF. This sequence joins TRBV7-9 and TRBJ2-7, with 7 nucleotides matching TRBD1. With V trimmed by 4 bases and J by 6 bases, 3 bases remained unmatched. The CDR3 sequence is 12 residues long. The germline CDR1 and CDR2 sequences are SEHNR and FQNEAQ (reference sequence).

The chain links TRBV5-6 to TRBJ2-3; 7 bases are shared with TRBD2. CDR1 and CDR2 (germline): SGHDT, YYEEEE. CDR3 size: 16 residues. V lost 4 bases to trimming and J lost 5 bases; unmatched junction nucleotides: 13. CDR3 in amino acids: CASSLRVREYKDTQYF. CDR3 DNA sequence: TGTGCCAGCAGCCTCCGTGTGCGGGAGTATAAAGATACGCAGTATTTT.

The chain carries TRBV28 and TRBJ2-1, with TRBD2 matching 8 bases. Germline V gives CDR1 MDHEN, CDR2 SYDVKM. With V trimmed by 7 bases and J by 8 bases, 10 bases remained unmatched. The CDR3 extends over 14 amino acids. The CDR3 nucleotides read TGTGCCAGCACTCCGGGACTAGTTAGGGATGAGCAGTTCTTC. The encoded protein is CASTPGLVRDEQFF.

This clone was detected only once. The CDR3 sequence is CASSPESRKSYEQYF. CDR3 DNA: TGTGCCAGCTCACCAGAATCCAGGAAATCCTACGAGCAGTACTTC. The V call is TRBV18, the J call TRBJ2-7; D not certain. V was cut by 2 bases and J by 1 base, with 12 bases left in between. The CDR3 is 15 residues long. Looked up from germline, CDR1 is KGHSH and CDR2 is LQKENI.

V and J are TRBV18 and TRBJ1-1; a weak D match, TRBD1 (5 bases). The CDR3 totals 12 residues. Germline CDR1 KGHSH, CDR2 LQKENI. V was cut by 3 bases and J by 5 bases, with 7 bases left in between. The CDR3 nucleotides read TGTGCCAGCTCACCCGGACAAACTGAAGCTTTCTTT. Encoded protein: CASSPGQTEAFF.

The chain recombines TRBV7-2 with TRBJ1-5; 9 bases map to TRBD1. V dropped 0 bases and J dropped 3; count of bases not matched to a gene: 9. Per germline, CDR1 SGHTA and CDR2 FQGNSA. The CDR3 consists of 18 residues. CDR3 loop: CASSLATTGGFDNQPQHF. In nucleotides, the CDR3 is TGTGCCAGCAGCTTAGCGACTACAGGGGGCTTCGACAATCAGCCCCAGCATTTT.

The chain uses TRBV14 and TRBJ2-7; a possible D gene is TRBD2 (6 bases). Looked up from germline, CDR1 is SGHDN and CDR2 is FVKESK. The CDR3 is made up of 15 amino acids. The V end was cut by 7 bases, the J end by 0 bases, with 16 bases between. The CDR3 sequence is CASIQKTDYSYEQYF. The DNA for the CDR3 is TGTGCCAGCATACAAAAAACGGACTACTCCTACGAGCAGTACTTC.

CDR3 residues: CASSPGRDRVHRAGELFF. Here the CDR3 DNA reads TGTGCCAGCAGCCCAGGACGGGACAGGGTTCATAGGGCCGGGGAGCTGTTTTTT. The V call is TRBV7-2, the J call TRBJ2-2; 9 positions match TRBD1. J was trimmed by 6 bases and V by 5 bases; bases with no gene match: 16. CDR1 and CDR2 from the germline V gene are SGHTA and FQGNSA. The CDR3 has 18 amino acids.

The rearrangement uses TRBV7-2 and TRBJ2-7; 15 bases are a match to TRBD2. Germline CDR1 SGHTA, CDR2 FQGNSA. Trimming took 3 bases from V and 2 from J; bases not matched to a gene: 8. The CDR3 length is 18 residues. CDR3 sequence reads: CASSFRTSGRVGAYEQYF. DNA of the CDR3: TGTGCCAGCAGCTTCCGGACTAGCGGGAGGGTGGGGGCCTACGAGCAGTACTTC.